These T cell receptor beta chains were read from a single sample in a study of blood T cell repertoires in COVID-19. The protocol was immunoSEQ multiplex PCR, while the TCRdb copy is restricted to in-frame clones and leaves out a portion. In the table there are fewer than 350,000 clones, roughly 88% of which are singletons. The sample comprised PBMCs or T cells enriched from blood (not recorded which). The receptors were gathered from a man under 40 who had recovered from COVID-19. The CDR3 runs from the conserved cysteine through the conserved F or W. A D gene is named only where the DNA matches it firmly. Not all rows give a size; the values are once, few, many and, for expanded clones, a class.

d_call: -; j_call: TRBJ2-1; clone_size: -; v_call: TRBV19; cdr3_aa: CASSFPKGGVGFPQFF; cdr3_nt: TGTGCCAGTAGTTTCCCTAAGGGCGGGGTTGGTTTTCCGCAGTTCTTC
d_call: -; j_call: TRBJ2-3; clone_size: -; v_call: TRBV9; cdr3_aa: CASSATTGTDTQYF; cdr3_nt: TGTGCCAGCAGCGCCACAACAGGCACAGATACGCAGTATTTT
d_call: -; j_call: TRBJ1-1; clone_size: -; v_call: TRBV9; cdr3_aa: CASSEGSLNTEAFF; cdr3_nt: TGTGCCAGCAGCGAAGGGAGCCTGAACACTGAAGCTTTCTTT
d_call: TRBD1; j_call: TRBJ2-7; clone_size: once; v_call: TRBV25-1; cdr3_aa: CASSDKLDRSSYEQYF; cdr3_nt: TGTGCCAGCAGTGACAAATTGGACAGGTCCTCCTACGAGCAGTACTTC
d_call: -; j_call: TRBJ2-7; clone_size: once; v_call: TRBV5-1; cdr3_aa: CASSTWQGGSYEQYF; cdr3_nt: TGCGCCAGCAGTACTTGGCAGGGGGGATCCTACGAGCAGTACTTC
d_call: -; j_call: TRBJ2-2; clone_size: -; v_call: TRBV3-1/TRBV3-2; cdr3_aa: CASSQIGGEAGLFF; cdr3_nt: TGTGCCAGCAGCCAAATTGGGGGTGAAGCGGGGCTGTTTTTT
d_call: TRBD2; j_call: TRBJ2-1; clone_size: -; v_call: TRBV15; cdr3_aa: CATSRGGSGGSGQFF; cdr3_nt: TGTGCCACCAGCAGAGGGGGGAGCGGGGGGTCGGGGCAGTTCTTC
d_call: -; j_call: TRBJ1-6; clone_size: -; v_call: TRBV27; cdr3_aa: CASRGSGTMGSPLHF; cdr3_nt: TGTGCCAGCCGGGGTTCTGGGACAATGGGTTCACCCCTCCACTTT
d_call: TRBD1; j_call: TRBJ1-2; clone_size: -; v_call: TRBV5-4; cdr3_aa: CASSLVGTGGRTGYTF; cdr3_nt: TGTGCCAGCAGCTTGGTAGGGACAGGGGGTCGGACTGGCTACACCTTC
d_call: -; j_call: TRBJ1-5; clone_size: once; v_call: TRBV6-5; cdr3_aa: CASSFVTGNQPQHF; cdr3_nt: TGTGCCAGCAGTTTCGTAACAGGGAATCAGCCCCAGCATTTT
d_call: -; j_call: TRBJ1-1; clone_size: -; v_call: TRBV4-2; cdr3_aa: CASSQDLTAMNTEAFF; cdr3_nt: TGTGCCAGCAGCCAAGATCTGACAGCCATGAACACTGAAGCTTTCTTT
d_call: -; j_call: TRBJ1-2; clone_size: -; v_call: TRBV12-3/TRBV12-4; cdr3_aa: CASSPRVSGYTF; cdr3_nt: TGTGCCAGCAGTCCCCGGGTCTCGGGCTACACCTTC
d_call: TRBD2; j_call: TRBJ2-7; clone_size: -; v_call: TRBV4-2; cdr3_aa: CASRLAVSTWEQYF; cdr3_nt: TGTGCCAGCAGACTAGCGGTCTCTACGTGGGAGCAGTACTTC
d_call: TRBD2; j_call: TRBJ2-5; clone_size: -; v_call: TRBV10-3; cdr3_aa: CAISGAVAGGLETQYF; cdr3_nt: TGTGCCATCAGTGGAGCAGTAGCGGGGGGGCTGGAGACCCAGTACTTC
d_call: TRBD1; j_call: TRBJ1-1; clone_size: -; v_call: TRBV6-5; cdr3_aa: CATAGQMNTEAFF; cdr3_nt: TGTGCCACGGCGGGACAGATGAACACTGAAGCTTTCTTT
d_call: -; j_call: TRBJ2-3; clone_size: -; v_call: TRBV9; cdr3_aa: CASSGPAGTDTQYF; cdr3_nt: TGTGCCAGCAGCGGCCCCGCGGGCACAGATACGCAGTATTTT
d_call: -; j_call: TRBJ1-5; clone_size: -; v_call: TRBV27; cdr3_aa: CASSLEGINQPQHF; cdr3_nt: TGTGCCAGCAGTTTAGAGGGTATCAATCAGCCCCAGCATTTT
d_call: -; j_call: TRBJ1-2; clone_size: -; v_call: TRBV29-1; cdr3_aa: CSVRYASYQGGNYGYTF; cdr3_nt: TGCAGCGTCCGGTACGCGTCGTACCAGGGCGGCAACTATGGCTACACCTTC
d_call: -; j_call: TRBJ2-2; clone_size: -; v_call: TRBV9; cdr3_aa: CASSVEGLRVTGELFF; cdr3_nt: TGTGCCAGCAGCGTAGAGGGGCTCCGGGTCACCGGGGAGCTGTTTTTT
d_call: -; j_call: TRBJ1-6; clone_size: -; v_call: TRBV5-5; cdr3_aa: CASSLVAGEYNSPLHF; cdr3_nt: TGTGCCAGCAGCTTGGTGGCGGGGGAATATAATTCACCCCTCCACTTT
d_call: -; j_call: TRBJ1-2; clone_size: -; v_call: TRBV7-9; cdr3_aa: CASRPGSSGYTF; cdr3_nt: TGTGCCAGCCGTCCGGGGTCCTCGGGCTACACCTTC
d_call: TRBD1; j_call: TRBJ1-3; clone_size: few; v_call: TRBV5-8; cdr3_aa: CASSWGQRSSGNTIYF; cdr3_nt: TGTGCCAGCAGCTGGGGACAGAGAAGCTCTGGAAACACCATATATTTT
d_call: TRBD1; j_call: TRBJ1-6; clone_size: -; v_call: TRBV6-5; cdr3_aa: CASRDRNNSPLHF; cdr3_nt: TGTGCCAGCAGGGACAGGAATAATTCACCCCTCCACTTT
d_call: TRBD1; j_call: TRBJ2-1; clone_size: few; v_call: TRBV9; cdr3_aa: CASSARTGGAYNEQFF; cdr3_nt: TGTGCCAGCAGCGCTCGGACAGGGGGCGCCTACAATGAGCAGTTCTTC
d_call: -; j_call: TRBJ2-1; clone_size: -; v_call: TRBV4-2; cdr3_aa: CASSQDLGVATEQFF; cdr3_nt: TGTGCCAGCAGCCAAGACTTGGGAGTAGCGACTGAGCAGTTCTTC
d_call: -; j_call: TRBJ1-2; clone_size: -; v_call: TRBV7-9; cdr3_aa: CASSLAGSYGYTF; cdr3_nt: TGTGCCAGCAGCTTAGCCGGGTCCTATGGCTACACCTTC
d_call: -; j_call: TRBJ1-4; clone_size: -; v_call: TRBV19; cdr3_aa: CASSMVQSSGEKLFF; cdr3_nt: TGTGCCAGTAGTATGGTCCAAAGTTCAGGTGAAAAACTGTTTTTT
d_call: TRBD1; j_call: TRBJ1-1; clone_size: few; v_call: TRBV7-2; cdr3_aa: CASSPQSAGGTEAFF; cdr3_nt: TGTGCCAGCAGCCCTCAGAGCGCAGGGGGGACTGAAGCTTTCTTT
d_call: TRBD2; j_call: TRBJ2-3; clone_size: once; v_call: TRBV6-2/TRBV6-3; cdr3_aa: CASSLGGSTDTQYF; cdr3_nt: TGTGCCAGCAGTCTGGGGGGGAGCACAGATACGCAGTATTTT
d_call: TRBD2; j_call: TRBJ2-1; clone_size: -; v_call: TRBV4-2; cdr3_aa: CASSQDPFLTSGNNEQFF; cdr3_nt: TGTGCCAGCAGCCAAGACCCTTTCTTGACTAGCGGTAACAATGAGCAGTTCTTC
d_call: TRBD1; j_call: TRBJ1-4; clone_size: -; v_call: TRBV9; cdr3_aa: CASSEEGTARKLFF; cdr3_nt: TGTGCCAGCAGCGAAGAGGGGACAGCGAGAAAACTGTTTTTT
d_call: -; j_call: TRBJ1-1; clone_size: -; v_call: TRBV4-3; cdr3_aa: CASSRGSAVTEAFF; cdr3_nt: TGCGCCAGCAGCCGAGGAAGCGCGGTCACTGAAGCTTTCTTT
d_call: TRBD1; j_call: TRBJ1-4; clone_size: -; v_call: TRBV5-4; cdr3_aa: CASSTDRGDEKLFF; cdr3_nt: TGTGCCAGCAGCACCGACAGGGGAGATGAAAAACTGTTTTTT
d_call: TRBD1; j_call: TRBJ1-1; clone_size: once; v_call: TRBV2; cdr3_aa: CASTPDRGDTEAFF; cdr3_nt: TGTGCCAGCACCCCGGACAGGGGGGACACTGAAGCTTTCTTT
d_call: -; j_call: TRBJ2-6; clone_size: -; v_call: TRBV27; cdr3_aa: CASSLSGRSGANVLTF; cdr3_nt: TGTGCCAGCAGTTTATCTGGGCGATCTGGGGCCAACGTCCTGACTTTC
d_call: TRBD1; j_call: TRBJ1-2; clone_size: -; v_call: TRBV24-1; cdr3_aa: CATSEGDSFYGYTF; cdr3_nt: TGTGCCACCAGTGAGGGGGACAGTTTCTATGGCTACACCTTC
d_call: -; j_call: TRBJ2-6; clone_size: -; v_call: TRBV7-2; cdr3_aa: CASTLGGTGANVLTF; cdr3_nt: TGTGCCAGCACCCTCGGAGGCACTGGGGCCAACGTCCTGACTTTC
d_call: TRBD1; j_call: TRBJ1-2; clone_size: -; v_call: TRBV5-6; cdr3_aa: CASSRDRGVRGYTF; cdr3_nt: TGTGCCAGCAGCCGGGACAGGGGAGTCCGTGGCTACACCTTC
d_call: -; j_call: TRBJ1-5; clone_size: -; v_call: TRBV29-1; cdr3_aa: CSVGVSGNQPQHF; cdr3_nt: TGCAGCGTTGGGGTGAGCGGCAATCAGCCCCAGCATTTT
d_call: -; j_call: TRBJ2-7; clone_size: -; v_call: TRBV4-2; cdr3_aa: CASSQVGAPTIYEQYF; cdr3_nt: TGTGCCAGCAGCCAAGTAGGAGCCCCTACAATCTACGAGCAGTACTTC
d_call: -; j_call: TRBJ1-2; clone_size: few; v_call: TRBV29-1; cdr3_aa: CSVTPRLLRGDGYTF; cdr3_nt: TGCAGCGTTACGCCACGACTCCTCAGAGGCGATGGCTACACCTTC
d_call: -; j_call: TRBJ1-6; clone_size: -; v_call: TRBV30; cdr3_aa: CAWSGGSPSPLHF; cdr3_nt: TGTGCCTGGAGTGGAGGGTCCCCTTCACCCCTCCACTTT
d_call: -; j_call: TRBJ1-1; clone_size: -; v_call: TRBV7-2; cdr3_aa: CASSLTLRDMTEAFF; cdr3_nt: TGTGCCAGCAGCTTAACATTGAGGGATATGACTGAAGCTTTCTTT
d_call: -; j_call: TRBJ2-7; clone_size: -; v_call: TRBV20-1; cdr3_aa: CSARVQYEQYF; cdr3_nt: TGCAGTGCTAGAGTACAATACGAGCAGTACTTC
d_call: -; j_call: TRBJ1-6; clone_size: once; v_call: TRBV30; cdr3_aa: CAWSRQPSGYNSPLHF; cdr3_nt: TGTGCCTGGAGCCGACAGCCCTCCGGCTATAATTCACCCCTCCACTTT
d_call: -; j_call: TRBJ1-1; clone_size: -; v_call: TRBV25-1; cdr3_aa: CASSEQGWNTEAFF; cdr3_nt: TGTGCCAGCAGTGAACAGGGGTGGAACACTGAAGCTTTCTTT
d_call: TRBD1; j_call: TRBJ2-7; clone_size: -; v_call: TRBV6-5; cdr3_aa: CASSTGTVASYEQYF; cdr3_nt: TGTGCCAGCAGCACCGGGACAGTAGCATCCTACGAGCAGTACTTC
d_call: -; j_call: TRBJ1-2; clone_size: -; v_call: TRBV7-8; cdr3_aa: CASSPSAGAREGYTF; cdr3_nt: TGTGCCAGCAGCCCCTCGGCGGGGGCTCGGGAGGGCTACACCTTC